The clone carrying this TCR beta chain is medium-sized within its sample. Its antigen is currently unknown. Live CD3+CD8+TCRalphabeta+ cells were sorted into four subsets by PD-1 and/or TIGIT. The entry originates in a study of circulating CD8 cells and anti-PD-1 response in melanoma. Study background: Non-responders showed stable or progressive disease; responders showed complete or partial response. Study-wide results and caveats: DNEG was most diverse; TIGIT repertoires were least diverse. Peptide assays on expanded sorted subsets replaced tumor-based reactivity testing.

Using about 15 ng of total RNA, TCR libraries were made with the QIAseq Immune Repertoire TCR panel. One entry per CDR3 protein, called by TCRdb with MiXCR from the reads. Here the sample spans over 600 distinct CDR3 sequences, approximately 8% being singletons. The CDR3 covers 16 residues. Trimming shortened V by 1 base and J by 4 bases, and 15 bases separated the two germline ends. Germline V gene sequence: CDR1 LNHNV, CDR2 YYDKDF (reference sequence). This rearrangement joins TRBV15 to TRBJ2-3; tentative D call: TRBD1 (6 bases). This clonotype was sampled from a human donor with melanoma. The input for sequencing was CD8+ T cells from PBMCs, taken at baseline or after one month of anti-PD-1 therapy (not recorded which). In nucleotides, the CDR3 is TGTGCCACCAGCAGAGCACAGGGACAAGGGGCAGATACGCAGTATTTT. Its protein is CATSRAQGQGADTQYF.